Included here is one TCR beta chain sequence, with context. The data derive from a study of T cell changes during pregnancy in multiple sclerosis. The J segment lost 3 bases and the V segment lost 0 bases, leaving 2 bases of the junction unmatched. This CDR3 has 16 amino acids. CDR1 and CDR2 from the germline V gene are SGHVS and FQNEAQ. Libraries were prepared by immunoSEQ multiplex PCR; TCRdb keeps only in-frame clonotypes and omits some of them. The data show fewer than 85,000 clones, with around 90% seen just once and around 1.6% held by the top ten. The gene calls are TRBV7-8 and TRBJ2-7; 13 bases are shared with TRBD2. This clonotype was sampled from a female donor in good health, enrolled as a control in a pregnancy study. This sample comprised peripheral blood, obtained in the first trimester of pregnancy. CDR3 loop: CASSLAGTSGNYEQYF. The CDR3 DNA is TGTGCCAGCAGCTTAGCAGGGACTAGCGGGAACTACGAGCAGTACTTC.